The 18 T cell receptor beta chains in this list originate from one sample, sequenced in a study of T cell changes during pregnancy in multiple sclerosis. Sequencing used immunoSEQ multiplex PCR; TCRdb keeps in-frame clones, though not all of them. The sample carries tens of thousands of clones, around 94% recorded once. The source material was CD4+ T cells from peripheral blood mononuclear cells, sampled in the second trimester of pregnancy. These receptors originate from a female donor in good health, enrolled as a control in a pregnancy study.

V usage is TRBV6-5 and J usage is TRBJ1-5; 12 bases fit TRBD1. Trimming removed 0 bases from V and 4 bases from J; junction bases left unmatched: 1. The CDR3 has 16 residues. Germline V lookup: CDR1 MNHEY, CDR2 SVGAGI. The CDR3 DNA reads as TGTGCCAGCAGTTACTCGGGACAGGGGGCGAATCAGCCCCAGCATTTT. This sequence encodes CASSYSGQGANQPQHF.

The chain employs TRBV6-5 and TRBJ1-3; D possibly corresponds to TRBD1 (6 bases). The germline gives CDR1 MNHEY, CDR2 SVGAGI. The CDR3 length is 14 residues. Trimming shortened V by 2 bases and J by 3 bases, and 8 bases separated the two germline ends. Written as DNA, the CDR3 is TGTGCCAGCAGTTACGACAGGTTTGGAAACACCATATATTTT. Protein product: CASSYDRFGNTIYF.

CDR3 bases: TGTGCCAGCAGCCCTGAGACAGGGGCCACTGAAGCTTTCTTT. It is translated as CASSPETGATEAFF. This chain joins TRBV5-6 and TRBJ1-1; 8 positions agree with TRBD1. The CDR3 runs 14 residues. Germline V CDR1 and CDR2: SGHDT, YYEEEE. Losses at the gene ends were 4 bases for V and 4 bases for J; bases not matched to a gene: 6. Full variable domain (missing parts from reference TRBV5-6 and TRBJ1-1): DAGVTQSPTHLIKTRGQQVTLRCSPKSGHDTVSWYQQALGQGPQFIFQYYEEEERQRGNFPDRFSGHQFPNYSSELNVNALLLGDSALYLCASSPETGATEAFFGQGTRLTVV.

The rearrangement joins TRBV7-2 to TRBJ1-2, with a tentative D call TRBD1 (6 bases). The ends were cut back, 3 bases at V and 3 bases at J, with 8 bases in the middle. The CDR3 totals 13 residues. CDR1 and CDR2 (germline): SGHTA, FQGNSA. The CDR3 region is CASSFSGDYGYTF. The DNA of the CDR3 is TGTGCCAGCAGCTTTTCAGGGGACTATGGCTACACCTTC.

The chain links TRBV5-1 to TRBJ1-1; D not certain. The germline V gene has CDR1 SGHRS and CDR2 YFSETQ. The CDR3 consists of 15 residues. Trimming shortened V by 2 bases and J by 5 bases, and 16 bases separated the two germline ends. The DNA of the CDR3 is TGCGCCAGCAGCTTAGAACCGGGATTGTGGACTGAAGCTTTCTTT. Translated: CASSLEPGLWTEAFF. Drawing the rest from reference TRBV5-1 and TRBJ1-1, the complete variable domain is KAGVTQTPRYLIKTRGQQVTLSCSPISGHRSVSWYQQTPGQGLQFLFEYFSETQRNKGNFPGRFSGRQFSNSRSEMNVSTLELGDSALYLCASSLEPGLWTEAFFGQGTRLTVV.

This rearrangement joins TRBV27 to TRBJ1-2; 11 bases align to TRBD1. Germline V gene data show CDR1 as MNHEY and CDR2 as SMNVEV (reference sequence). CDR3 length: 16 amino acids. With V trimmed by 5 bases and J by 5 bases, 10 bases remained unmatched. The CDR3 DNA sequence: TGTGCCAGCAGTCCGGCGGACAGGGGGCGAGTTTATGGCTACACCTTC. Its protein product is CASSPADRGRVYGYTF.

The gene calls are TRBV6-6 and TRBJ2-2; TRBD1 is a possible D gene (5 bases). The length of the CDR3 is 15 residues. V gave up 2 bases and J gave up 1 base, with 8 bases separating them. The germline V gene has CDR1 MNHNY and CDR2 SVGAGI (reference sequence). DNA of the CDR3: TGTGCCAGCAGTTACGGGGCTCAGAACACCGGGGAGCTGTTTTTT. Residues: CASSYGAQNTGELFF.

The chain is built from TRBV2 and TRBJ1-4; 8 bases agree with TRBD1. CDR1 and CDR2 from the germline V gene are SNHLY and FYNNEI. The CDR3 is made up of 13 amino acids. The V segment lost 6 bases and the J segment 9 bases; nucleotides outside the gene matches: 6. CDR3 in amino acids: CASRDRVAQKLFF. The CDR3 nucleotides read TGTGCCAGCAGGGACAGGGTCGCTCAAAAACTGTTTTTT.

The chain combines TRBV5-1 with TRBJ2-7, with D tentatively TRBD2 (6 bases). The CDR3 spans 11 residues. The V gene lost 7 bases and the J gene lost 1 base, with 6 bases spanning the gap. Germline CDR1 reads SGHRS; CDR2 reads YFSETQ. CDR3 DNA: TGCGCCAGCCGGGAGTCCTACGAGCAGTACTTC. Residues: CASRESYEQYF.

V usage is TRBV7-3 and J usage is TRBJ2-6; 10 nucleotides align to TRBD1. Per the germline V gene, CDR1 is SGHTA and CDR2 is FQGTGA. After removal of 1 base from V and 4 bases from J, the junction contained 7 bases not matched to a gene. This CDR3 contains 18 residues. CDR3 nucleotides: TGTGCCAGCAGCTTAAAGGGACAGGGGTCCGCAGGGGCCAACGTCCTGACTTTC. Protein product: CASSLKGQGSAGANVLTF. The entire variable domain, with the rest obtained from reference TRBV7-3 and TRBJ2-6, is as follows: GAGVSQTPSNKVTEKGKYVELRCDPISGHTALYWYRQSLGQGPEFLIYFQGTGAADDSGLPNDRFFAVRPEGSVSTLKIQRTERGDSAVYLCASSLKGQGSAGANVLTFGAGSRLTVL.

The chain combines TRBV10-3 with TRBJ2-7; the match to TRBD1 covers 9 bases. J gave up 6 bases and V 5 bases, and 14 bases lay outside the gene matches. The germline gives CDR1 ENHRY, CDR2 SYGVKD. The CDR3 consists of 16 residues. In nucleotides, the CDR3 is TGTGCCATCAGTAGAATCCGGGGACAGGGATCGGGCGAGCAGTACTTC. Protein product: CAISRIRGQGSGEQYF.

The chain joins TRBV7-6 to TRBJ2-3, with 13 bases that match TRBD2. Looked up from germline, CDR1 is SGHVS and CDR2 is FNYEAQ. This CDR3 spans 17 amino acids. Unmatched junction bases numbered 4, after V lost 1 base and J lost 3 bases. The CDR3 reads CASSLGLGLAGTDTQYF. Here the CDR3 DNA reads TGTGCCAGCAGCTTAGGGTTGGGACTAGCGGGGACAGATACGCAGTATTTT.

This chain connects TRBV4-1 to TRBJ2-3; 9 bases align to TRBD2. The junction had 10 bases not matched to a gene; V was cut back by 5 bases and J by 4 bases. Germline V CDR1 and CDR2: MGHRA, YSYEKL. This CDR3 has 16 residues. CDR3 bases: TGCGCCAGCAGCGACCCCCTAGCGGGGTTCTCAGATACGCAGTATTTT. It yields the protein CASSDPLAGFSDTQYF.

The chain recombines TRBV13 with TRBJ1-1, with 9 bases that match TRBD1. The V gene's germline CDR1 is PRHDT and CDR2 FYEKMQ (reference sequence). V dropped 3 bases and J dropped 6; count of bases not matched to a gene: 8. CDR3 length: 15 amino acids. The CDR3 DNA reads as TGTGCCAGCAGCTTCCCCCGGGACAGGGACGCTGAAGCTTTCTTT. Translated: CASSFPRDRDAEAFF. Supplemented by reference TRBV13 and TRBJ1-1, the full variable domain reads AAGVIQSPRHLIKEKRETATLKCYPIPRHDTVYWYQQGPGQDPQFLISFYEKMQSDKGSIPDRFSAQQFSDYHSELNMSSLELGDSALYFCASSFPRDRDAEAFFGQGTRLTVV.

The chain uses TRBV11-2 and TRBJ2-5; 11 bases agree with TRBD2. The CDR3 length is 15 residues. V lost 4 bases and J lost 5; bases outside the gene matches: 6. Germline values: CDR1 SGHAT, CDR2 FQNNGV. In DNA form, the CDR3 reads TGTGCCAGCAGCTCAATAGCGGGGGGGCTCGAGACCCAGTACTTC. The encoded protein is CASSSIAGGLETQYF.

The chain joins TRBV18 to TRBJ2-2; perhaps TRBD2 as D (6 bases). Germline V CDR1 and CDR2: KGHSH, LQKENI. V lost 3 bases and J lost 3, with 11 bases in between. The CDR3 loop spans 15 amino acids. The CDR3 nucleotides are TGTGCCAGCTCACCTGGGGGGATTGACACCGGGGAGCTGTTTTTT. Protein sequence: CASSPGGIDTGELFF.

The V gene is TRBV10-3, the J gene TRBJ2-3; 9 bases map to TRBD2. This CDR3 comprises 17 residues. Losses at the gene ends were 4 bases for V and 0 bases for J; bases not matched to a gene: 8. The germline V gene encodes CDR1 ENHRY and CDR2 SYGVKD. For the CDR3, the DNA is TGTGCCATCAGTGGCTCGGCGGGGGGGACTAGCACAGATACGCAGTATTTT. Amino acids: CAISGSAGGTSTDTQYF.

The genes are TRBV18 and TRBJ1-1, with 7 bases fitting TRBD1. The CDR3 has 15 amino acids. J gave up 1 base and V 6 bases, and 8 bases lay outside the gene matches. In germline, CDR1 is KGHSH, CDR2 LQKENI. In DNA, the CDR3 is TGTGCCAGCTCTCTCCAGACAGGGCAGAACACTGAAGCTTTCTTT. It translates to CASSLQTGQNTEAFF.